A selection of T cell receptor beta chains follows, all from one sample in a study of shared clonotypes between healthy human individuals. Assay: immunoSEQ multiplex PCR; the TCRdb copy retains only in-frame clones and omits some. The table records some 2,400,000 clones, around 95% of them present only once. The sample was naive CD4+ T cells sorted from blood. The source is a man aged 18 to 35 in good health. CDR3s include the opening cysteine and the closing phenylalanine or tryptophan. D genes are given only for firm matches. Rows may omit the clone size; those that give it use once, few, many or a size class.

abundance: NA; d_gene: NA; j_gene: TRBJ1-3; len: 15; v_gene: TRBV2; CDR3aa: CASSEGHPSGNTIYF; CDR3nt: TGTGCCAGCAGTGAAGGTCACCCCTCCGGAAACACCATATATTTT
abundance: NA; d_gene: NA; j_gene: TRBJ1-4; len: 15; v_gene: TRBV28; CDR3aa: CASSWTSKGDEKLFF; CDR3nt: TGTGCCAGCAGTTGGACATCTAAGGGCGACGAAAAACTGTTTTTT
abundance: NA; d_gene: NA; j_gene: TRBJ1-2; len: 17; v_gene: TRBV19; CDR3aa: CASSMARGSEGNYGYTF; CDR3nt: TGTGCCAGTAGTATGGCCCGCGGGTCTGAGGGGAACTATGGCTACACCTTC
abundance: NA; d_gene: NA; j_gene: TRBJ1-5; len: 13; v_gene: TRBV5-6; CDR3aa: CASSLARNQPQHF; CDR3nt: TGTGCCAGCAGCTTGGCGCGAAATCAGCCCCAGCATTTT
abundance: NA; d_gene: TRBD1; j_gene: TRBJ2-7; len: 14; v_gene: TRBV15; CDR3aa: CATRGTGGTYEQYF; CDR3nt: TGTGCCACCAGAGGGACAGGGGGCACCTACGAGCAGTACTTC
abundance: NA; d_gene: NA; j_gene: TRBJ2-2; len: 15; v_gene: TRBV2; CDR3aa: CASSSQGLYTGELFF; CDR3nt: TGTGCCAGCAGTTCCCAGGGGTTGTACACCGGGGAGCTGTTTTTT
abundance: NA; d_gene: TRBD1; j_gene: TRBJ1-1; len: 14; v_gene: TRBV7-3; CDR3aa: CASSTGQPNTEAFF; CDR3nt: TGTGCCAGCAGCACGGGACAGCCGAACACTGAAGCTTTCTTT
abundance: NA; d_gene: TRBD2; j_gene: TRBJ2-3; len: 16; v_gene: TRBV7-9; CDR3aa: CASSPSGRGSADTQYF; CDR3nt: TGTGCCAGCAGCCCTAGCGGGAGAGGTAGCGCAGATACGCAGTATTTT
abundance: NA; d_gene: NA; j_gene: TRBJ1-1; len: 12; v_gene: TRBV19; CDR3aa: CASSGAVTEAFF; CDR3nt: TGTGCCAGTAGTGGGGCTGTCACTGAAGCTTTCTTT
abundance: NA; d_gene: NA; j_gene: TRBJ2-7; len: 14; v_gene: TRBV27; CDR3aa: CASSLAGTSYEQYF; CDR3nt: TGTGCCAGCAGTTTAGCAGGGACCTCCTACGAGCAGTACTTC
abundance: NA; d_gene: TRBD2; j_gene: TRBJ2-3; len: 14; v_gene: TRBV5-1; CDR3aa: CASGTSRDTDTQYF; CDR3nt: TGCGCCAGCGGGACTAGTCGGGACACAGATACGCAGTATTTT
abundance: NA; d_gene: TRBD2; j_gene: TRBJ2-2; len: 20; v_gene: TRBV7-8; CDR3aa: CASSLGLPLAGGLDTGELFF; CDR3nt: TGTGCCAGCAGCTTAGGATTGCCACTAGCGGGAGGGTTAGACACCGGGGAGCTGTTTTTT
abundance: NA; d_gene: TRBD2; j_gene: TRBJ2-7; len: 14; v_gene: TRBV6-5; CDR3aa: CASRTSGSSYEQYF; CDR3nt: TGTGCCAGCAGGACTAGCGGGTCCTCCTACGAGCAGTACTTC
abundance: NA; d_gene: NA; j_gene: TRBJ1-5; len: 12; v_gene: TRBV6-1; CDR3aa: CASTVSNQPQHF; CDR3nt: TGTGCCAGCACGGTCAGCAATCAGCCCCAGCATTTT
abundance: NA; d_gene: NA; j_gene: TRBJ1-5; len: 14; v_gene: TRBV25-1; CDR3aa: CASSGQHSNQPQHF; CDR3nt: TGTGCCAGCAGCGGACAGCATAGCAATCAGCCCCAGCATTTT
abundance: NA; d_gene: TRBD1; j_gene: TRBJ2-7; len: 17; v_gene: TRBV4-1; CDR3aa: CASSQEHTRDRAYEQYF; CDR3nt: TGCGCCAGCAGCCAAGAACACACCAGGGACAGAGCCTACGAGCAGTACTTC
abundance: NA; d_gene: NA; j_gene: TRBJ2-3; len: 15; v_gene: TRBV6-5; CDR3aa: CASRPRTPFRDTQYF; CDR3nt: TGTGCCAGCAGACCCCGGACACCCTTTAGAGATACGCAGTATTTT
abundance: NA; d_gene: TRBD1; j_gene: TRBJ1-6; len: 16; v_gene: TRBV18; CDR3aa: CASSSSTGALDSPLHF; CDR3nt: TGTGCCAGCTCATCGTCGACAGGGGCCTTGGATTCACCCCTCCACTTT
abundance: NA; d_gene: NA; j_gene: TRBJ1-3; len: 16; v_gene: TRBV11-2; CDR3aa: CASSLDGRVSGNTIYF; CDR3nt: TGTGCCAGCAGCTTAGACGGCAGGGTGTCTGGAAACACCATATATTTT
abundance: NA; d_gene: TRBD2; j_gene: TRBJ2-5; len: 15; v_gene: TRBV6-1; CDR3aa: CASSETTSRQGTQYF; CDR3nt: TGTGCCAGCAGTGAAACGACTAGCCGACAAGGGACCCAGTACTTC
abundance: NA; d_gene: NA; j_gene: TRBJ1-5; len: 14; v_gene: TRBV18; CDR3aa: CASSPSYSNQPQHF; CDR3nt: TGTGCCAGCTCACCAAGTTATAGCAATCAGCCCCAGCATTTT
abundance: NA; d_gene: TRBD1; j_gene: TRBJ2-2; len: 16; v_gene: TRBV5-4; CDR3aa: CASSLDGTGLGGELFF; CDR3nt: TGTGCCAGCAGCTTGGATGGGACAGGGCTAGGCGGGGAGCTGTTTTTT
abundance: NA; d_gene: TRBD1; j_gene: TRBJ1-2; len: 14; v_gene: TRBV19; CDR3aa: CASAPGQGGNGYTF; CDR3nt: TGTGCCAGTGCCCCGGGACAGGGAGGAAACGGCTACACCTTC
abundance: once; d_gene: NA; j_gene: TRBJ2-1; len: 14; v_gene: TRBV5-1; CDR3aa: CASSLELGHGEQFF; CDR3nt: TGCGCCAGCAGCTTGGAACTAGGTCATGGGGAGCAGTTCTTC